This T cell receptor beta chain was sequenced for a study of blood T cell repertoires in COVID-19. V was shortened by 5 bases and J by 0 bases, with 7 bases between the two germline ends. The CDR3 loop spans 13 amino acids. The V gene's germline CDR1 is MNHNY and CDR2 SVGAGI (reference sequence). TCRdb's table, derived via immunoSEQ multiplex PCR, lists solely in-frame clones and lacks some. The table has fewer than 80,000 clones, nearly 90% seen once. Source material: peripheral blood. The receptor comes from a man in his fifties with acute or convalescent COVID-19. The chain joins TRBV6-6 to TRBJ1-1; D call uncertain. CDR3 loop: CASSPPVNTEAFF. The CDR3 DNA sequence: TGTGCCAGCAGTCCGCCAGTGAACACTGAAGCTTTCTTT.